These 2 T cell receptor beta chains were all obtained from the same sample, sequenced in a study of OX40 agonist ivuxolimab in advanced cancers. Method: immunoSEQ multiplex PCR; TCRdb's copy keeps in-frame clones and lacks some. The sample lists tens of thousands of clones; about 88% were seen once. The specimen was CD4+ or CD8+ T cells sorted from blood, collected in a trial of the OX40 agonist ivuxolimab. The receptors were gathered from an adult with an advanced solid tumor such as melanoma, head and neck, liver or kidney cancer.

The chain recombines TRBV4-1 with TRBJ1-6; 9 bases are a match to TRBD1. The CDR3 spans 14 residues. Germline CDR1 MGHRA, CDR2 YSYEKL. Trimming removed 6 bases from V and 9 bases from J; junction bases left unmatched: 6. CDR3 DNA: TGCGCCAGCAGAACCGGGACAGGGAGTTCACCCCTCCACTTT. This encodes CASRTGTGSSPLHF.

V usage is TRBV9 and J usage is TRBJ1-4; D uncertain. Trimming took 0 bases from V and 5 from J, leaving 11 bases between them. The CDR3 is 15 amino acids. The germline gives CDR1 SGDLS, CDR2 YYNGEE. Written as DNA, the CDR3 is TGTGCCAGCAGCGTAGCGGAGGGCTTCAATGAAAAACTGTTTTTT. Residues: CASSVAEGFNEKLFF.